One sample yielded the 20 T cell receptor beta chains listed below, sequenced in a study of cytomegalovirus exposure and HLA in healthy donors. In the PCR, 60 Vbeta and 13 Jbeta primers were used. Some clones are missing from TCRdb's copy, which holds only in-frame ones; the method was immunoSEQ multiplex PCR. Of about 160,000 clones detected, 75% to 80% appear once; the ten largest clones hold 3% to 3.5%. Sequenced material: PBMCs. These receptors all stem from a woman between 35 and 50 years old in good health and CMV-seronegative.

The rearrangement links TRBV6-5 to TRBJ1-1; perhaps TRBD1 as D (5 bases). This CDR3 region has 14 residues. Germline loops: CDR1 MNHEY, CDR2 SVGAGI. Trimming took off 6 bases at V and 4 bases at J, with 15 bases between the two ends. In DNA, the CDR3 is TGTGCCAGCAGAGGTGACAGTGACTCCACTGAAGCTTTCTTT. It is translated as CASRGDSDSTEAFF.

This clone has just a few counts. V gene TRBV14 combines with J gene TRBJ2-1; 13 bases line up with TRBD2. Germline V lookup: CDR1 SGHDN, CDR2 FVKESK. The CDR3 extends over 16 amino acids. V shed 5 bases, J shed 7 bases, and the junction held 8 bases outside the gene matches. The CDR3 here is CASSVTSGGPRNEQFF. CDR3 coding DNA: TGTGCCAGCAGCGTGACTAGCGGGGGGCCGAGGAATGAGCAGTTCTTC.

The chain joins TRBV7-6 to TRBJ2-4; TRBD1 matches 10 bases. The V segment lost 5 bases and the J segment 0 bases; nucleotides outside the gene matches: 7. This CDR3 contains 17 residues. From germline, CDR1 is SGHVS and CDR2 FNYEAQ. The CDR3 loop reads CASSPGQGDGAKNIQYF. DNA of the CDR3: TGTGCCAGCAGCCCCGGACAGGGGGATGGAGCCAAAAACATTCAGTACTTC.

The chain uses TRBV4-1 and TRBJ2-3, with 9 bases lining up with TRBD2. Losses at the gene ends were 2 bases for V and 6 bases for J; bases not matched to a gene: 18. Germline V CDR1 and CDR2: MGHRA, YSYEKL. The length of the CDR3 is 19 residues. CDR3 sequence: CASSQPLGTSSAPSDTQYF. In DNA, the CDR3 is TGCGCCAGCAGCCAACCTCTAGGGACTAGCAGTGCCCCTTCCGATACGCAGTATTTT.

V gene TRBV4-1 combines with J gene TRBJ2-5; 10 bases line up with TRBD1. The CDR3 extends over 15 amino acids. CDR1 and CDR2 from the germline V gene are MGHRA and YSYEKL. The V and J ends lost 6 bases and 7 bases, in that order; junction bases with no gene match: 11. CDR3: CASSDRDRGSGTQYF. CDR3 bases: TGCGCCAGCAGTGACCGGGACAGGGGCTCGGGGACCCAGTACTTC.

The CDR3 is CASSQLGTGYYEQYF. The CDR3 bases are TGTGCCAGCAGCCAACTCGGGACAGGCTATTACGAGCAGTACTTC. The chain recombines TRBV14 with TRBJ2-7; 8 bases agree with TRBD1. CDR3 size: 15 residues. Germline CDR1 and CDR2: SGHDN and FVKESK. V was pared by 2 bases and J by 4 bases, with 7 bases of the junction left unmatched.

The chain couples TRBV4-1 to TRBJ2-7, with 8 nucleotides matching TRBD1. The CDR3 extends over 15 amino acids. In germline, CDR1 is MGHRA, CDR2 YSYEKL. The J segment lost 3 bases and the V segment lost 1 base, leaving 5 bases of the junction unmatched. CDR3 protein: CASSQANRGFYEQYF. CDR3 DNA: TGCGCCAGCAGCCAAGCAAACAGGGGGTTCTACGAGCAGTACTTC.

This clone appeared a single time. Because the CDR3's place on the DNA is in doubt, the DNA is left out and the CDR3 is given as listed by TCRdb. The J gene is TRBJ1-5, the V gene TRBV28. Germline lookup yields CDR1 MDHEN and CDR2 SYDVKM. Including both end residues, the CDR3 is 14 amino acids long. This CDR3 reads CASCTPIAISPSIF.

This chain links TRBV27 with TRBJ2-1, with 8 bases fitting TRBD2. Unmatched junction bases numbered 6, after V lost 7 bases and J lost 4 bases. Germline values: CDR1 MNHEY, CDR2 SMNVEV (reference sequence). This CDR3 contains 14 residues. The CDR3 protein is CASTPTSGYNEQFF. Here the CDR3 DNA reads TGTGCCAGCACCCCAACTAGCGGTTACAATGAGCAGTTCTTC.

V and J are TRBV7-9 and TRBJ2-5; 12 positions agree with TRBD2. Germline V gives CDR1 SEHNR, CDR2 FQNEAQ (reference sequence). The J segment lost 2 bases and the V segment lost 3 bases, leaving 1 base of the junction unmatched. This CDR3 is built from 15 residues. DNA of the CDR3: TGTGCCAGCAGCTTTCTAGCGGGGGGGCAAGAGACCCAGTACTTC. Protein product: CASSFLAGGQETQYF.

The V and J genes are TRBV4-1 and TRBJ2-7; D may be TRBD1 (5 bases). CDR3 size: 15 residues. Germline CDR1 MGHRA, CDR2 YSYEKL. The V gene lost 0 bases and the J gene lost 2 bases, with 11 bases spanning the gap. The CDR3 nucleotides read TGCGCCAGCAGCCAAGATTCTGGGGCCACCTACGAGCAGTACTTC. Amino acids: CASSQDSGATYEQYF.

The gene calls are TRBV10-3 and TRBJ2-3; D call uncertain. Per germline, CDR1 ENHRY and CDR2 SYGVKD. V lost 11 bases to trimming and J lost 6 bases, with 12 bases between them. This CDR3 has 11 amino acids. The CDR3 sequence is CAASSSDTQYF. CDR3 bases: TGTGCCGCCTCTAGTTCTGATACGCAGTATTTT.

The V call is TRBV6-1, the J call TRBJ2-1, with TRBD2 matching over 9 bases. The CDR3 is 14 amino acids. From germline, CDR1 is MNHNS and CDR2 SASEGT. Trimming removed 5 bases from V and 4 bases from J; junction bases left unmatched: 3. The CDR3 DNA reads as TGTGCCAGCAGTTATAGCGGGGGTTACAATGAGCAGTTCTTC. As protein: CASSYSGGYNEQFF.

The V and J genes are TRBV6-1 and TRBJ1-5, with D perhaps TRBD1 (5 bases). CDR3 length: 15 residues. CDR1 MNHNS and CDR2 SASEGT come from the germline V gene. Trimming stripped 3 bases from V and 1 base from J, with 10 bases between. The CDR3 protein is CASSDQGWSNQPQHF. In DNA, the CDR3 is TGTGCCAGCAGTGATCAGGGCTGGAGCAATCAGCCCCAGCATTTT.

This chain links TRBV6-6 with TRBJ1-1; possible D gene TRBD1, 5 bases. V was trimmed by 5 bases and J by 1 base, leaving 8 bases between them. The CDR3 loop spans 13 amino acids. CDR1 is MNHNY and CDR2 is SVGAGI in the germline V gene (reference sequence). The CDR3 region has the DNA TGTGCCAGCAGTAAAACAGGGAACACTGAAGCTTTCTTT. Translation: CASSKTGNTEAFF.

The sample holds one count of this clone. V gene TRBV19 combines with J gene TRBJ2-5; 7 positions agree with TRBD1. This CDR3 has 13 residues. The ends lost 7 bases at V and 5 bases at J; junction bases unmatched: 7. Germline V lookup: CDR1 LNHDA, CDR2 SQIVND (reference sequence). The CDR3 protein is CASIPGQRETQYF. The DNA for the CDR3 is TGTGCCAGTATCCCGGGACAGAGGGAGACCCAGTACTTC.

The chain uses TRBV6-5 and TRBJ2-3, with TRBD2 identical over 9 bases. J gave up 3 bases and V 4 bases, and 8 bases lay outside the gene matches. The germline gives CDR1 MNHEY, CDR2 SVGAGI. CDR3 length equals 16 residues. The CDR3 sequence: CASSSTTGLATDTQYF. The CDR3 coding sequence is TGTGCCAGCAGTTCCACAACCGGACTAGCGACAGATACGCAGTATTTT.

The rearrangement joins TRBV29-1 to TRBJ1-2, with 8 bases lining up with TRBD1. This CDR3 has 16 amino acids. CDR1 is SQVTM and CDR2 is ANQGSEA in the germline V gene. V was pared by 5 bases and J by 4 bases, with 15 bases of the junction left unmatched. Written as DNA, the CDR3 is TGCAGCGTTTACCACGGGACAGGAGCCTCCCTCTATGGCTACACCTTC. It yields the protein CSVYHGTGASLYGYTF.

The DNA for the CDR3 is TGCGCCAGCAGCTTGGGATTAAGGGACAGCCCCGCTGAAGCTTTCTTT. It is translated as CASSLGLRDSPAEAFF. The gene calls are TRBV5-1 and TRBJ1-1; TRBD1 matches 7 bases. V shed 0 bases and J 6 bases; nucleotides not matched to a gene: 11. Germline values: CDR1 SGHRS, CDR2 YFSETQ. The CDR3 length is 16 residues.

The chain links TRBV5-4 to TRBJ1-2; TRBD1 is a possible D gene (6 bases). Germline V gene lookup returns CDR1 SGHNT and CDR2 YYREEE (reference sequence). The CDR3 extends over 12 amino acids. Trimming left V 3 bases short and J 6 bases short, with 9 bases between. CDR3 residues: CASSSQGNGYTF. The DNA for the CDR3 is TGTGCCAGCAGCTCACAGGGTAATGGCTACACCTTC.